This T cell receptor (beta chain) originates from a study of blood T cell repertoires in COVID-19. Study-wide context: From the United States, Italy and Spain came samples of acute and convalescent COVID-19.

CDR1 is SGHRS, CDR2 YFSETQ, per germline. V lost 4 bases to trimming and J lost 5 bases, with 13 bases between them. This CDR3 is 14 amino acids long. Per the study methods: Quantification of nucleated cells was approximated via reference gene primer amplification. Clones were read by immunoSEQ multiplex PCR, and TCRdb kept only the in-frame ones, dropping some. V, J and clone size are taken as reported in that table, and D and trimming were inferred from the DNA itself. In the table there are about 250,000 clones, roughly 80% of which are singletons. Sequenced: peripheral blood. The rearrangement uses TRBV5-1 and TRBJ2-1, with a weak D call TRBD2 (5 bases). The sequence derives from an older man with acute or convalescent COVID-19. The CDR3 coding sequence is TGCGCCAGCAGCCTCCCGGGGTCCCACAATGAGCAGTTCTTC. It specifies CASSLPGSHNEQFF.